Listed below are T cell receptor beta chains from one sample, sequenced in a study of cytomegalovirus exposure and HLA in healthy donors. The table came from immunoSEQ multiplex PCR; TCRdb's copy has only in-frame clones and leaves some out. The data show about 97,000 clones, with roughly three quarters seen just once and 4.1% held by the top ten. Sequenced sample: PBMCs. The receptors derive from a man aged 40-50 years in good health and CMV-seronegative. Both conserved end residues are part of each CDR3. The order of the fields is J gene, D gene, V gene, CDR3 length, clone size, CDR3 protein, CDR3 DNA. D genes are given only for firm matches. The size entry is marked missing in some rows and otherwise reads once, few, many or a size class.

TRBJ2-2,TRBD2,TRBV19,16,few,CASTTSGGGITGELFF,TGTGCCAGTACCACATCTGGCGGGGGGATAACCGGGGAGCTGTTTTTT
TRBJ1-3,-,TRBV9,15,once,CASSVGGGRANTIYF,TGTGCCAGCAGCGTAGGGGGGGGTAGGGCCAACACCATATATTTT
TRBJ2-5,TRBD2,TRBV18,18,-,CASSPGLTSGRGPETQYF,TGTGCCAGCTCACCAGGGCTCACGTCGGGGAGGGGCCCAGAGACCCAGTACTTC
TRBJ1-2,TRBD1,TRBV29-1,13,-,CSVVDRGVDGYTF,TGCAGCGTTGTCGACAGGGGTGTGGATGGCTACACCTTC
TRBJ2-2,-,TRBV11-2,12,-,CASSSLTGELFF,TGTGCCAGCAGCTCTCTCACCGGGGAGCTGTTTTTT
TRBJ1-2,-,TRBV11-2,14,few,CASSLENSPYGYTF,TGTGCCAGCAGCTTAGAAAACAGCCCCTATGGCTACACCTTC
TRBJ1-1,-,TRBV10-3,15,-,CAISEYGDPNTEAFF,TGTGCCATCAGTGAGTACGGAGACCCGAACACTGAAGCTTTCTTT
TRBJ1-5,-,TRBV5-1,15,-,CASSLVSGFNQPQHF,TGCGCCAGCAGCTTGGTGTCAGGGTTCAATCAGCCCCAGCATTTT
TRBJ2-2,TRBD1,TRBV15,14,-,CATRRDRATGELFF,TGTGCCACGAGACGGGACAGGGCCACCGGGGAGCTGTTTTTT
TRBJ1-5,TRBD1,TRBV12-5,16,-,CASGYDRGNSNQPQHF,TGTGCTAGTGGTTACGACAGGGGGAATAGCAATCAGCCCCAGCATTTT
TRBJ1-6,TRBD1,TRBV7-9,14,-,CASRRRGRYSPLHF,TGTGCCAGCAGACGCAGGGGGCGGTATTCACCCCTCCACTTT
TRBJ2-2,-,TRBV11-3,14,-,CASSPQGLTGELFF,TGTGCCAGCAGCCCCCAGGGTTTGACCGGGGAGCTGTTTTTT
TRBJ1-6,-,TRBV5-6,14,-,CASSPTGQNSPLHF,TGTGCCAGCAGCCCAACTGGACAAAATTCACCCCTCCACTTT
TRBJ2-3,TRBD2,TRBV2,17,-,CASSEVAGGQKTDTQYF,TGTGCCAGCAGTGAAGTAGCGGGGGGGCAGAAGACAGATACGCAGTATTTT
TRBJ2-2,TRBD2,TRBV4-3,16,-,CASSQGLAGGTGELFF,TGCGCCAGCAGCCAGGGACTAGCGGGGGGGACCGGGGAGCTGTTTTTT
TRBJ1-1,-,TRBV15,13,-,CATSRDLGGKAFF,TGTGCCACCAGCAGAGATCTCGGCGGGAAAGCTTTCTTT
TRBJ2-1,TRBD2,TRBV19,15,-,CASSIRGVGYNEQFF,TGTGCCAGTAGTATACGGGGGGTGGGGTACAATGAGCAGTTCTTC
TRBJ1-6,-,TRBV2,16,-,CASRGGGSTYNSPLHF,TGTGCCAGCAGAGGGGGGGGAAGTACCTATAATTCACCCCTCCACTTT
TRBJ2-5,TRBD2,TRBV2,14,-,CASTGLAEVKTQYF,TGTGCCAGCACGGGACTAGCGGAAGTGAAGACCCAGTACTTC
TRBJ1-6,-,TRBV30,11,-,CAWASPSPLHF,TGTGCCTGGGCGTCCCCATCACCCCTCCACTTT
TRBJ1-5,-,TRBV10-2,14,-,CASSEKGGNQPQHF,TGCGCCAGCAGTGAAAAAGGAGGCAATCAGCCCCAGCATTTT
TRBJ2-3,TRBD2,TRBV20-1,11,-,CSARRGDTQYF,TGCAGTGCTAGGCGGGGGGATACGCAGTATTTT
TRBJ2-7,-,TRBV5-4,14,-,CASSHATDSYEQYF,TGTGCCAGCAGCCACGCGACGGACAGCTACGAGCAGTACTTC
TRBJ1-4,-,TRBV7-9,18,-,CASSSTTPRGGRNEKLFF,TGTGCCAGCAGCTCCACCACCCCGAGGGGAGGGCGTAATGAAAAACTGTTTTTT
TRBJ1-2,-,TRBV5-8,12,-,CASSLGDYGYTF,TGTGCCAGCAGCTTGGGCGACTATGGCTACACCTTC
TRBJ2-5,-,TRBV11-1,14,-,CASSFSEGVETQYF,TGTGCCAGCAGCTTTTCCGAGGGGGTAGAGACCCAGTACTTC
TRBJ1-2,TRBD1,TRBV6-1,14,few,CASSGGGGSYGYTF,TGTGCCAGCAGTGGAGGGGGCGGAAGCTATGGCTACACCTTC
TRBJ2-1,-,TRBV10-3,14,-,CAIRREEVYNEQFF,TGTGCCATCAGAAGGGAGGAGGTCTACAATGAGCAGTTCTTC
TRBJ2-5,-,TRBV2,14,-,CASRGVRDRETQYF,TGTGCCAGCAGGGGCGTACGTGACCGGGAGACCCAGTACTTC
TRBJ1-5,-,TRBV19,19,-,CASKAIAGPGMNSNQPQHF,TGTGCCAGTAAAGCGATAGCGGGACCGGGGATGAATAGCAATCAGCCCCAGCATTTT
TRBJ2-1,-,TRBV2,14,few,CASSGGLDDVRQFF,TGTGCCAGCAGTGGGGGACTGGATGATGTCCGGCAGTTCTTC
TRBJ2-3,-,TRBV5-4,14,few,CASSRQGSTDTQYF,TGTGCCAGCAGTCGGCAGGGTAGCACAGATACGCAGTATTTT
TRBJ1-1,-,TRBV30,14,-,CAWSASRSNTEAFF,TGTGCCTGGAGCGCCTCAAGGAGCAACACTGAAGCTTTCTTT
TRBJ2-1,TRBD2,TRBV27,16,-,CASSTTSGGPYNEQFF,TGTGCCAGCAGTACAACTAGCGGGGGGCCTTACAATGAGCAGTTCTTC
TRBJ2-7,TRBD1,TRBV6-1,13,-,CASSRQGRSEQYF,TGTGCCAGCAGTCGACAGGGCCGTAGCGAGCAGTACTTC
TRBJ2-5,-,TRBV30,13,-,CAWGGQTYETQYF,TGTGCCTGGGGAGGACAGACGTATGAGACCCAGTACTTC
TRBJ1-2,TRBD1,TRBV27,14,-,CASSLRGPDYGYTF,TGTGCCAGCAGTTTGAGGGGGCCCGACTATGGCTACACCTTC
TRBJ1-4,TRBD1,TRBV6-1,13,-,CASRGQDNEKLFF,TGTGCCAGCAGGGGACAGGATAATGAAAAACTGTTTTTT
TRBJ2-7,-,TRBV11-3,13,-,CASSLARGGEQYF,TGTGCCAGCAGCTTAGCCAGGGGTGGCGAGCAGTACTTC
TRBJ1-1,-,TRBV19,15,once,CASSNHAGSGTEAFF,TGTGCCAGTAGCAACCACGCCGGGAGCGGCACTGAAGCTTTCTTT
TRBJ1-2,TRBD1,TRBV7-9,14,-,CASSLGTGDNGYTF,TGTGCCAGCAGCTTAGGGACAGGTGACAATGGCTACACCTTC
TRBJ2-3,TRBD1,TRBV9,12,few,CASSVRGDTQYF,TGTGCCAGCAGCGTCAGGGGGGATACGCAGTATTTT
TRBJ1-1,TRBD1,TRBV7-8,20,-,CASSRRPVQTGTGSGTEAFF,TGTGCCAGCAGCCGTCGTCCTGTCCAAACCGGGACAGGGTCTGGCACTGAAGCTTTCTTT
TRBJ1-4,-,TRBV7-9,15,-,CASSLGVATNEKLFF,TGTGCCAGCAGCCTCGGGGTTGCAACTAATGAAAAACTGTTTTTT
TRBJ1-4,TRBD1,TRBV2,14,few,CASTQLTGHEKLFF,TGTGCCAGCACTCAATTGACAGGGCATGAAAAACTGTTTTTT
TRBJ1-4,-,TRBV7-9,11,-,CASLGGEKLFF,TGTGCCAGCTTGGGAGGAGAAAAACTGTTTTTT
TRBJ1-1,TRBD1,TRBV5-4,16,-,CASSPTGGVDGTEAFF,TGTGCCAGCAGCCCCACAGGGGGCGTAGATGGGACTGAAGCTTTCTTT
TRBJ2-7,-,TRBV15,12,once,CATSRDKREQYF,TGTGCCACCAGCAGAGATAAGAGGGAGCAGTACTTC
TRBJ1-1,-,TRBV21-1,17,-,CASSKHPGQEQNTEAFF,TGTGCCAGCAGCAAACATCCGGGACAGGAGCAAAATACTGAAGCTTTCTTT
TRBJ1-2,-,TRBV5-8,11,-,CASQDFYGYTF,TGTGCCAGCCAGGATTTTTATGGCTACACCTTC
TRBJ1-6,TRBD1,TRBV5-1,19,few,CASSLRTAGTGSYGSPLHF,TGCGCCAGCAGCTTGAGGACCGCCGGGACAGGGTCCTATGGGTCACCCCTCCACTTT
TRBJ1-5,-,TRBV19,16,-,CASSMHRSYSNQPQHF,TGTGCCAGTAGTATGCACAGGAGCTATAGCAATCAGCCCCAGCATTTT